This T cell receptor (beta chain) was obtained from a study of blood T cell repertoires in COVID-19. As handled by the study authors: Amplification of reference gene primers provided the estimated nucleated cell counts. Repertoires were generated with immunoSEQ multiplex PCR, while TCRdb's copy carries only in-frame clones and drops some. Clone size and the V and J calls come from that table; the DNA yielded D and trimming. This repertoire shows 300,000 to 450,000 clones, around nine tenths found once; its top ten account for approximately 0.93%. Sequencing input: PBMCs or T cells enriched from blood (not recorded which). The source is a woman in her twenties or thirties who had been exposed to COVID-19.

Here the CDR3 reads CATSGGQETQYF. The DNA of the CDR3 is TGTGCCACCAGCGGGGGCCAAGAGACCCAGTACTTC. This chain connects TRBV24-1 to TRBJ2-5; D might be TRBD2 (6 bases). The germline gives CDR1 KGHDR, CDR2 SFDVKD. CDR3 length: 12 residues. The V gene lost 7 bases and the J gene lost 1 base, with 6 bases spanning the gap.